This T cell receptor (beta chain) was captured by sequencing in a study of early T cells in non-severe SARS-CoV-2 infection. Across the whole study: Sequencing targeted bulk RNA from unsorted whole blood, leaving chains unpaired.

Individual cDNA molecules were tagged with unique molecular identifiers, the study reported. TCRdb used MiXCR to reprocess the 5' RACE reads, holding one entry per CDR3 protein. The data show about 84,000 distinct CDR3 sequences, 9.5% to 13% seen once. Per germline, CDR1 MNHEY and CDR2 SVGAGI. Trimming shortened V by 6 bases and J by 1 base, and 10 bases separated the two germline ends. The CDR3 runs to 14 residues. Ten or more counts support this clonotype. The receptor's source is an adult who was a healthcare worker with PCR-confirmed SARS-CoV-2 infection or an uninfected control (not recorded which). The source material was whole blood. The chain uses TRBV6-5 and TRBJ1-5; possible D gene TRBD1, 6 bases. This CDR3 is CASSRGVSNQPQHF. The CDR3 bases are TGTGCCAGCAGCAGGGGAGTAAGCAATCAGCCCCAGCATTTT.